This passage covers 9 T cell receptor beta chains from one sample sequenced in a study of blood T cell repertoires in COVID-19. Only in-frame clones appear in the TCRdb table, and some are missing; sequencing was by immunoSEQ multiplex PCR. The sample lists some 250,000 clones; roughly 90% were seen once. Sequenced: PBMCs or T cells enriched from blood (not recorded which). These receptors were taken from a woman younger than 45 with acute COVID-19.

The genes are TRBV11-3 and TRBJ2-1; 13 nucleotides match TRBD2. Germline V gene data show CDR1 as SGHNT and CDR2 as YENEEA. Germline trimming cut 0 bases from V and 7 bases from J; bases unmatched to any gene: 6. This CDR3 region has 17 residues. This chain's CDR3 is CASSLDGTSGAGNEQFF. The DNA of the CDR3 is TGTGCCAGCAGCTTAGATGGGACTAGCGGGGCGGGAAATGAGCAGTTCTTC.

This clone was recorded once. This rearrangement joins TRBV10-1 to TRBJ1-1, with 9 bases that match TRBD1. Germline CDR1 and CDR2: WNHNN and SYGVQD (reference sequence). The CDR3 runs to 14 residues. After removal of 6 bases from V and 7 bases from J, the junction contained 9 bases not matched to a gene. CDR3 bases: TGCGCCAGCAGCAGTACAGGGGGCGATTTTGAAGCTTTCTTT. It is translated as CASSSTGGDFEAFF.

The rearrangement links TRBV14 to TRBJ1-4, with TRBD1 identical over 8 bases. The germline CDR1 and CDR2 sequences are SGHDN and FVKESK. This CDR3 is built from 15 residues. V was pared by 4 bases and J by 3 bases, with 4 bases of the junction left unmatched. The CDR3 spells CASSRRQGPNEKLFF. CDR3 DNA: TGTGCCAGCAGCCGCAGACAGGGGCCTAATGAAAAACTGTTTTTT.

The chain is built from TRBV2 and TRBJ2-3; 10 nucleotides match TRBD2. V was clipped by 6 bases and J by 2 bases; unmatched bases: 5. The CDR3 consists of 15 residues. CDR1 and CDR2 (germline): SNHLY, FYNNEI. CDR3 nucleotide sequence: TGTGCCAGCAGCAAACTAGCGGGGTCCACAGATACGCAGTATTTT. It specifies CASSKLAGSTDTQYF. Looking up the rest from reference TRBV2 and TRBJ2-3 gives the full variable domain: EPEVTQTPSHQVTQMGQEVILRCVPISNHLYFYWYRQILGQKVEFLVSFYNNEISEKSEIFDDQFSVERPDGSNFTLKIRSTKLEDSAMYFCASSKLAGSTDTQYFGPGTRLTVL.

This chain connects TRBV5-1 to TRBJ2-7; tentatively, D is TRBD2 (6 bases). V was pared by 4 bases and J by 2 bases, with 13 bases between. The CDR3 is 14 residues long. Germline V gives CDR1 SGHRS, CDR2 YFSETQ. The CDR3 DNA reads as TGCGCCAGCAGCCCCGGGGGAGCCACCTACGAGCAGTACTTC. It yields the protein CASSPGGATYEQYF.

The chain recombines TRBV6-5 with TRBJ2-7; tentatively, D is TRBD1 (6 bases). V was trimmed by 0 bases and J by 3 bases, leaving 15 bases between them. This CDR3 contains 16 residues. CDR1 is MNHEY and CDR2 is SVGAGI in the germline V gene. CDR3 sequence: CASSYSMGQPYYEQYF. CDR3 DNA sequence: TGTGCCAGCAGTTACTCGATGGGACAACCTTACTACGAGCAGTACTTC.

The chain carries TRBV30 and TRBJ1-1, with 9 bases that match TRBD1. Germline CDR1 and CDR2: GTSNPN and SVGIG (reference sequence). The CDR3 is 13 residues long. V lost 5 bases, J lost 6 bases, and 7 bases stayed unmatched. Here the CDR3 reads CAWGNRGRAEAFF. The CDR3 DNA follows: TGTGCCTGGGGTAACAGGGGGCGGGCTGAAGCTTTCTTT.

V is TRBV7-2 and J is TRBJ2-2; no clear D gene. V gave up 8 bases and J gave up 8 bases, with 6 bases separating them. Germline-derived CDR1 and CDR2 are SGHTA and FQGNSA. The CDR3 has 10 amino acids. Written as DNA, the CDR3 is TGTGCCAGCCGGAGAGGGGAGCTGTTTTTT. This encodes CASRRGELFF.

The DNA for the CDR3 is TGCGCCAGCAGTGATTCAGATTATGGCTACACCTTC. Translation: CASSDSDYGYTF. The chain employs TRBV10-1 and TRBJ1-2; no clear D gene. V was trimmed by 3 bases and J by 5 bases, leaving 7 bases between them. The CDR3 has 12 amino acids. The germline gives CDR1 WNHNN, CDR2 SYGVQD (reference sequence).